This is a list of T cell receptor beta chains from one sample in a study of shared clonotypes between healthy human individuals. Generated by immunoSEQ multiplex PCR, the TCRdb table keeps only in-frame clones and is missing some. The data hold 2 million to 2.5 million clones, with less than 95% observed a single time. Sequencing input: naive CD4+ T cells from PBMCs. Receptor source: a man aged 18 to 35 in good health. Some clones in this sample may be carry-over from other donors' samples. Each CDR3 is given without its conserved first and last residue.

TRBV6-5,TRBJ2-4,ASSTSGIANIQY
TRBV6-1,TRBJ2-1,ASSEARSEQF
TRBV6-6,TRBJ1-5,ASSSGLQPQH
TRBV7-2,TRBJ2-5,ASSLVGPGGRGRGETQY
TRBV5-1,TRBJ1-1,ASSLTGAPMNTEAF
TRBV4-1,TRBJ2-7,ASSQDMAGGVEQY
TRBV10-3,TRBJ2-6,AITEPGPSGANVLT
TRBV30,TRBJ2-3,AWSRQANMVADTQY
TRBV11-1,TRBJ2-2,ASSPRQGPELF
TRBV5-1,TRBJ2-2,ASSYRGTGELF
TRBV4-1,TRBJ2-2,ASSQQGTGPTGELF
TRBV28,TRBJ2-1,ASSPDAYNEQF
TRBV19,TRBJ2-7,ASSIRGEQY
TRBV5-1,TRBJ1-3,ASSLGTSSGNTIY
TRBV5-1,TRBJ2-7,ASSLGTYYEQY
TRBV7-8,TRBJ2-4,ASSPSGGDKNIQY
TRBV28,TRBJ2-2,ASSLYPPGTGNAGELF
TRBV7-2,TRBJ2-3,ASSPGQGPDTQY
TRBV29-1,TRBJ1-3,SVEGTGLY
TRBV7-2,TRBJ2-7,ASSIRTAYEQY
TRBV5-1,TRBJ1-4,ASSLAGGATNEKLF
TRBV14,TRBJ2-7,ASSQARAYEQY
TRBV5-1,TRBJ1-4,ASSTGQGYDEKLF
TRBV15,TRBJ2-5,ATSISPDRIETQY
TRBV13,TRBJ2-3,ASSRGQPDTQY
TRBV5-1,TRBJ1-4,ASRNQGQGGEKLF
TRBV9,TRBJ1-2,ASSLAGQGASGYT
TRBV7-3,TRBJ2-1,ASSSSGSYNEQF
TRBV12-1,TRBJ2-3,ASSVWTSGSSGDTQY
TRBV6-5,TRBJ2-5,ASSSLTGIRETQY
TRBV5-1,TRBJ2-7,ASSIGQNSYEQY
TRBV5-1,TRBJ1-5,ASSLVGREDQPQH